The TCR beta chain under discussion was sequenced for a study of shared clonotypes between healthy human individuals. Study-wide points: For naive CD4 cells, approximately 4.7% of clonotypes were shared across a few donors.

With 4 bases removed from V and 2 bases from J, the gap between germline ends came to 8 bases. CDR1 is KGHSH and CDR2 is LQKENI in the germline V gene. The length of the CDR3 is 13 residues. As concerns this clone: Its specificity is not known.

The data were produced by immunoSEQ multiplex PCR, yet TCRdb's version contains in-frame clones alone and is incomplete. The table has a few million clones, more than 80% seen once. Donors were healthy HIV-negative adults without recent acute infections or vaccinations. Memory CD4+ cells were the fraction left after CD45RA+ naive selection. The TCR was taken from a man between 18 and 35 years old in good health. Sequencing was performed on naive CD4+ T cells sorted from blood. Stated subset: CD45RA+ positively selected. This sequence joins TRBV18 and TRBJ1-1; D not certain. CDR3 loop: CASSRLLNTEAFF. The CDR3 nucleotides are TGTGCCAGCTCACGTCTCCTTAACACTGAAGCTTTCTTT.